Sequencing of this T cell receptor beta chain was carried out in a study of blood T cell repertoires in COVID-19. Study-wide background: Researchers got acute and convalescent COVID-19 samples from the United States, Italy and Spain.

Trimming shortened V by 7 bases and J by 1 base, and 14 bases separated the two germline ends. CDR3 length: 14 amino acids. The germline V gene encodes CDR1 MNHEY and CDR2 SMNVEV (reference sequence). Generated by immunoSEQ multiplex PCR, the TCRdb table keeps only in-frame clones and is missing some. This sample has around 170,000 clones, with about 85% found just once. The sequence was obtained from a woman younger than 45 with active or convalescent COVID-19. This chain uses TRBV27 with TRBJ2-7, with D maybe TRBD1 (7 bases). The sequencing input was peripheral blood. The CDR3 nucleotides are TGTGCCAGCACCTCACAGGGGAGGTCCTACGAGCAGTACTTC. Amino acid sequence: CASTSQGRSYEQYF.